A single TCR beta chain is shown here with its context. Its antigen remains unidentified. Other DNA sequences in the sample encode the same CDR3. Assay used: immunoSEQ multiplex PCR; TCRdb lists only in-frame clones, some missing. The profile shows 46,000 or so clones, about 90% of them singletons. This sample was included in a study of Tregs in tolerant kidney transplant recipients. CDR3 length: 16 residues. Germline V gene lookup returns CDR1 SGHRS and CDR2 YFSETQ. Deletions cut 3 bases from V and 9 bases from J, with 22 bases between. Whole-study results and caveats: Tregs expanded with activated donor B cells seemed most donor-specific.

Sequencing was carried out using Tregs from blood. The sequence derives from a human donor in good health. The chain recombines TRBV5-1 with TRBJ2-1; either TRBD1 or TRBD2 may fit D (5 bases each). CDR3 region: CASSSSRTMGEGEQFF. The DNA of the CDR3 is TGCGCCAGCAGCTCATCCCGGACGATGGGGGAAGGTGAGCAGTTCTTC.